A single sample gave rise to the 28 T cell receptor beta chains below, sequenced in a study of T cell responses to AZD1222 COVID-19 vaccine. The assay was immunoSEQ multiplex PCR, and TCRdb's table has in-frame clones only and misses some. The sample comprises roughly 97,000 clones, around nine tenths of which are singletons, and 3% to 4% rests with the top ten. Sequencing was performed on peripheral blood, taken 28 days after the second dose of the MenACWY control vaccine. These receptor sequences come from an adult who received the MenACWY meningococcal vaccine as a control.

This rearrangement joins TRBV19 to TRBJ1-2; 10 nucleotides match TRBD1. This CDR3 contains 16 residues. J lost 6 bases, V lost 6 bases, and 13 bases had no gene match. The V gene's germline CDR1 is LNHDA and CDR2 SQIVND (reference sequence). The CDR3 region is CASREIGTGENHGYTF. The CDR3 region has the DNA TGTGCCAGTAGGGAAATAGGGACAGGGGAAAATCATGGCTACACCTTC.

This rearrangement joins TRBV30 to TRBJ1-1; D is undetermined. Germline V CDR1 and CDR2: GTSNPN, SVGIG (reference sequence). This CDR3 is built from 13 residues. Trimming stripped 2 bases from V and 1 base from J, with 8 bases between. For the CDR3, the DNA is TGTGCCTGGAGTAGGCAGCCGAACACTGAAGCTTTCTTT. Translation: CAWSRQPNTEAFF.

The CDR3 DNA sequence: TGTGCCAGCACCCGGTCGGGGACGGATAATGAAAAACTGTTTTTT. Translated, it gives CASTRSGTDNEKLFF. The genes are TRBV4-2 and TRBJ1-4; D possibly corresponds to TRBD1 (5 bases). The CDR3 length is 15 residues. With 7 bases removed from V and 4 bases from J, the gap between germline ends came to 16 bases. From germline, CDR1 is LGHNA and CDR2 YNFKEQ.

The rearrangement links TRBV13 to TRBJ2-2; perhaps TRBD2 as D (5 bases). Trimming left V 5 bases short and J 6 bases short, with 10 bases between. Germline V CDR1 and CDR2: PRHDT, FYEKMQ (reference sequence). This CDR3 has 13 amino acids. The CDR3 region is CASSTLDSGELFF. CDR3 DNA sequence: TGTGCCAGCAGCACGTTGGACTCCGGGGAGCTGTTTTTT.

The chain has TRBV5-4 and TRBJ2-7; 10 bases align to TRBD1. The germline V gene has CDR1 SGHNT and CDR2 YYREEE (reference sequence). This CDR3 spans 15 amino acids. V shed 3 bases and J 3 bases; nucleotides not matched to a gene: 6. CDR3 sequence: CASSWGTGENYEQYF. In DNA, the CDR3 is TGTGCCAGCAGCTGGGGGACAGGGGAAAACTACGAGCAGTACTTC.

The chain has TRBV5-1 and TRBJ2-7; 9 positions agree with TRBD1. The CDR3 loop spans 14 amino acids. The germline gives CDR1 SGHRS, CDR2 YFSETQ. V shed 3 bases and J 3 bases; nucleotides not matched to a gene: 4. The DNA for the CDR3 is TGCGCCAGCAGCTGGGACAGGGTACTCTACGAGCAGTACTTC. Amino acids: CASSWDRVLYEQYF.

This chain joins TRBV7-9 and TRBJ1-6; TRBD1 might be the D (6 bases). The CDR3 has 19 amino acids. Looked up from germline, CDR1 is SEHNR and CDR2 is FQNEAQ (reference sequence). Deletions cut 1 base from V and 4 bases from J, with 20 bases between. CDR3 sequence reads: CASSLEAGRGPRYNSPLHF. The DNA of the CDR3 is TGTGCCAGCAGCTTAGAGGCTGGACGGGGGCCCCGTTATAATTCACCCCTCCACTTT.

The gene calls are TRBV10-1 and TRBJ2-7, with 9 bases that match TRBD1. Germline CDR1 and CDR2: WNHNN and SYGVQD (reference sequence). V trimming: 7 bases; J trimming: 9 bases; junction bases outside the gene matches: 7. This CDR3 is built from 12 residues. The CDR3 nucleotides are TGCGCCAGCAACAGGGGGCCTAGGGTGCAGTACTTC. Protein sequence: CASNRGPRVQYF.

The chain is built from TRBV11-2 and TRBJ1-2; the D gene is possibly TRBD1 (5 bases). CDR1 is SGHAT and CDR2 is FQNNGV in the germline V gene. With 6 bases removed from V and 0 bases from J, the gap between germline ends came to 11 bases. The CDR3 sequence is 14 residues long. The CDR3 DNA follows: TGTGCCAGCAGTCGTGACAGATCTAACTATGGCTACACCTTC. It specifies CASSRDRSNYGYTF.

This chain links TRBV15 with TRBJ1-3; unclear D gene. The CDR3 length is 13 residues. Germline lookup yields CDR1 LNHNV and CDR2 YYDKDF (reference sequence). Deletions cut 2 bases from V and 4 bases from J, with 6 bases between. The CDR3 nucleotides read TGTGCCACCAGCAGAATGAAAGGAAACACCATATATTTT. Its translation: CATSRMKGNTIYF.

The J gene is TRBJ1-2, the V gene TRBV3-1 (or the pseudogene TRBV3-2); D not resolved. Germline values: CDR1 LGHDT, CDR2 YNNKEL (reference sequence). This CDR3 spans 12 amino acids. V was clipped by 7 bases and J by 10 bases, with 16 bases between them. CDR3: CASTTEWGDYTF. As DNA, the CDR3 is TGTGCCAGCACTACCGAATGGGGTGACTACACCTTC.

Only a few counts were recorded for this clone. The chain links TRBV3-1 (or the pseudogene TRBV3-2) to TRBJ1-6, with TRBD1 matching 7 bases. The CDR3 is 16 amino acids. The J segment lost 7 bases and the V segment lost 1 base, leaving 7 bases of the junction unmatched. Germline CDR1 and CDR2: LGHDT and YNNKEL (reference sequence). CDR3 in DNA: TGTGCCAGCAGCCAAGTCACGGGACAGCCCAATTCACCCCTCCACTTT. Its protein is CASSQVTGQPNSPLHF.

The CDR3 loop reads CASRKGGSSYNEQFF. The DNA for the CDR3 is TGTGCCAGCAGAAAAGGGGGAAGCTCCTACAATGAGCAGTTCTTC. The V gene is TRBV28, the J gene TRBJ2-1; tentative D call: TRBD1 (6 bases). The CDR3 has 15 amino acids. V was pared by 6 bases and J by 0 bases, with 12 bases between. Germline values: CDR1 MDHEN, CDR2 SYDVKM.

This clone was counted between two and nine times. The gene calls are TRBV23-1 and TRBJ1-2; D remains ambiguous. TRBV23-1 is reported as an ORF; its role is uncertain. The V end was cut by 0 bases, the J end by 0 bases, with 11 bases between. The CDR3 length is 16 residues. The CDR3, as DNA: TGCGCCAGCAGTCAATCCCCCCCCAATTCTAACTATGGCTACACCTTC. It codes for CASSQSPPNSNYGYTF.

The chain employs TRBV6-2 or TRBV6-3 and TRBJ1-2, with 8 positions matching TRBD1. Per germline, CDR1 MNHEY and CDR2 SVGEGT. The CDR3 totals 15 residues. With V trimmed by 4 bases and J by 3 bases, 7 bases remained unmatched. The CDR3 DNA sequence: TGTGCCAGCAGTTCCGTGGACAGGGCGTACTATGGCTACACCTTC. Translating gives CASSSVDRAYYGYTF.

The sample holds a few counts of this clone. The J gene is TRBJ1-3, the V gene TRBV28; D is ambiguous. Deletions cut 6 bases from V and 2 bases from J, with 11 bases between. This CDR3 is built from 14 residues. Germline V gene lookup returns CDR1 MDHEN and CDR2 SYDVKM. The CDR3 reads CASSSPFAGNTIYF. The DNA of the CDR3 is TGTGCCAGCAGCTCCCCCTTCGCTGGAAACACCATATATTTT.

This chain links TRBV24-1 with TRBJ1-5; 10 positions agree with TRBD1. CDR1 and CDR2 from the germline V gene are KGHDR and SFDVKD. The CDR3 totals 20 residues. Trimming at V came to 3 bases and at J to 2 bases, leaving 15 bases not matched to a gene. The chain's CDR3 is CATSDEKTGGFDLGNQPQHF. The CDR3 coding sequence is TGTGCCACCAGTGATGAAAAGACAGGGGGCTTCGATTTAGGCAATCAGCCCCAGCATTTT.

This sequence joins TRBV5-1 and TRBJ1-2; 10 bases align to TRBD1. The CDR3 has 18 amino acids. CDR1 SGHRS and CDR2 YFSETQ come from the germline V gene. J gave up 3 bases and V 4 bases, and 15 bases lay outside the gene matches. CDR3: CASSPRRDRGDLDYGYTF. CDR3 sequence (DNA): TGCGCCAGCAGCCCACGCCGGGACAGGGGCGACCTGGACTATGGCTACACCTTC.

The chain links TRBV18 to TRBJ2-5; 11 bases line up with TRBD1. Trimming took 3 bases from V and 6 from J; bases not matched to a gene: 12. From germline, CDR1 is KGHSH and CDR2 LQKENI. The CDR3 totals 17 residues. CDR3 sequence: CASSPYGSGTGGKTQYF. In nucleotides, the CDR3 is TGTGCCAGCTCACCCTACGGATCCGGGACAGGGGGGAAGACCCAGTACTTC.

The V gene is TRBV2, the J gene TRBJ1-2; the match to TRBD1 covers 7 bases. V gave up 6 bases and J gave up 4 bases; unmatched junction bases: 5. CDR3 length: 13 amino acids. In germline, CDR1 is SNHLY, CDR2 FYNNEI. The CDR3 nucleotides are TGTGCCAGCAGAGGGGACAGCATCTATGGCTACACCTTC. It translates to CASRGDSIYGYTF.

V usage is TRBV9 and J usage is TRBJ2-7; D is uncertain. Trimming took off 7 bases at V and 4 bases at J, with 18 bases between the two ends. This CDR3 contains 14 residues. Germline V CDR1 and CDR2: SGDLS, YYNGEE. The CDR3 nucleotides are TGTGCCAGCTCTACTTCGACGGATTATTACGAGCAGTACTTC. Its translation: CASSTSTDYYEQYF.

The CDR3 loop reads CAWSVGQGSYEQYF. CDR3 bases: TGTGCCTGGAGTGTAGGACAGGGTTCCTACGAGCAGTACTTC. V is TRBV30 and J is TRBJ2-7; 8 nucleotides line up with TRBD1. The germline CDR1 and CDR2 sequences are GTSNPN and SVGIG (reference sequence). V gave up 0 bases and J gave up 1 base; unmatched junction bases: 2. CDR3 length: 14 residues.

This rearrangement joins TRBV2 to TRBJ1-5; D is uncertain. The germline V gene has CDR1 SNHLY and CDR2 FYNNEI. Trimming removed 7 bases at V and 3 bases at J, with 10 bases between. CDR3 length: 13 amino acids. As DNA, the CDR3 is TGTGCCAGCAAGGGTTATAACAATCAGCCCCAGCATTTT. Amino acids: CASKGYNNQPQHF.

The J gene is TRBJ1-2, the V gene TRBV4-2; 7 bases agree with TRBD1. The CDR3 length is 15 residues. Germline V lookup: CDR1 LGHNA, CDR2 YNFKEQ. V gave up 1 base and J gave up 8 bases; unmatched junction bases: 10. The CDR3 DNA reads TGTGCCAGCAGCCAAGGCCATGAGAGGGGGCAAGGCTACACCTTC. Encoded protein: CASSQGHERGQGYTF.

The CDR3 region is CASTPGLAGHEQYF. In DNA form, the CDR3 reads TGTGCCAGTACCCCGGGACTAGCGGGGCACGAGCAGTACTTC. The V and J genes are TRBV19 and TRBJ2-7; 13 positions match TRBD2. The V gene end was trimmed by 7 bases and the J gene end by 5 bases; junction bases not matched to a gene: 5. The CDR3 has 14 residues. Germline CDR1 reads LNHDA; CDR2 reads SQIVND (reference sequence).

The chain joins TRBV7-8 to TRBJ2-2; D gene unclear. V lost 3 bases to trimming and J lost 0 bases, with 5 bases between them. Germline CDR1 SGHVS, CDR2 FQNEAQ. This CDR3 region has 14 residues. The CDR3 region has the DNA TGTGCCAGCAGCTTGGGGACGAACACCGGGGAGCTGTTTTTT. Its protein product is CASSLGTNTGELFF.

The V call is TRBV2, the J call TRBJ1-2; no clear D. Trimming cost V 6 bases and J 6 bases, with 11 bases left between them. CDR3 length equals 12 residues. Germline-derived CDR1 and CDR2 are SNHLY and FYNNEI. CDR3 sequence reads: CASSVRADGYTF. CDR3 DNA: TGTGCCAGCAGCGTACGGGCGGATGGCTACACCTTC.

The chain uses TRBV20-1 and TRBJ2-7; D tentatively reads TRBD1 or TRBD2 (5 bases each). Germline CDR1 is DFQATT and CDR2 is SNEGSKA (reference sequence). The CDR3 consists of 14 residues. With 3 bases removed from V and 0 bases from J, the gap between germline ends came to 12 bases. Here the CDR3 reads CSASRGARSYEQYF. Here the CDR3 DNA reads TGCAGTGCTAGTCGAGGGGCCCGCTCCTACGAGCAGTACTTC.